The T cell receptor beta chain under discussion was sequenced for a study of blood T cell repertoires in COVID-19. About the study: Donors in the United States, Italy and Spain gave samples during acute or convalescent COVID-19. The analysed material was cDNA or gDNA that came from T cells, B-cell-depleted T cells, or PBMCs.

In the original processing: The assay estimated nucleated cells by amplifying reference gene primers. Here immunoSEQ multiplex PCR was the method, and the copy in TCRdb shows in-frame clones only, minus some. V and J calls and clone size are given by that table; D and trimming were obtained from the DNA. The sample contains around 130,000 clones, about four fifths of which appear only once. V was cut by 8 bases and J by 9 bases, with 11 bases left in between. Germline V gives CDR1 MNHEY, CDR2 SVGAGI. CDR3 length: 11 residues. The rearrangement joins TRBV6-5 to TRBJ2-1; TRBD1 is a possible D gene (5 bases). The sample taken for sequencing was peripheral blood. This sequence originates from a human donor in a cohort sampled during active COVID-19. The CDR3 bases are TGTGCCAGCCTCCAGGGTATTGAGCAGTTCTTC. This codes for CASLQGIEQFF.